The 14 T cell receptor beta chains below come from one sample, sequenced in a study of T cell repertoires in cytomegalovirus infection. In TCRdb, the reads were re-called with MiXCR into one record per CDR3 protein. The table shows some 180,000 distinct CDR3 sequences, with approximately 20% occurring only once. The sequencing input was PBMCs. The source of these receptors is a human donor in good health (CMV status not recorded). Some clones in this sample may be carry-over from other donors' samples.

This clonotype has just a few counts. V gene TRBV5-1 combines with J gene TRBJ1-2; D remains unclear. Trimming removed 0 bases from V and 1 base from J, with 7 bases in between. Germline-derived CDR1 and CDR2 are SGHRS and YFSETQ. CDR3 size: 14 residues. CDR3 nucleotides: TGCGCCAGCAGCTTGGCCGCAGATAACTATGGCTACACCTTC. This codes for CASSLAADNYGYTF.

This clonotype was recorded a few times. The chain combines TRBV29-1 with TRBJ2-1, with D tentatively TRBD1 (5 bases). Trimming removed 5 bases at V and 8 bases at J, with 10 bases between. The CDR3 is 11 amino acids. The germline V gene encodes CDR1 SQVTM and CDR2 ANQGSEA. The CDR3 coding sequence is TGCAGCGTTAGGGGCCCCGATGAGCAGTTCTTC. It yields the protein CSVRGPDEQFF.

This clonotype was detected ten times or more. The genes are TRBV7-8 and TRBJ2-1, with TRBD2 matching over 9 bases. Germline-derived CDR1 and CDR2 are SGHVS and FQNEAQ. Trimming at V came to 3 bases and at J to 0 bases, leaving 3 bases not matched to a gene. This CDR3 comprises 16 residues. CDR3 sequence (DNA): TGTGCCAGCAGCTTCCCTAGCGGGGTCTCCTACAATGAGCAGTTCTTC. Translated, it gives CASSFPSGVSYNEQFF. The full variable domain, completed using reference TRBV7-8 and TRBJ2-1, is GAGVSQSPRYKVAKRGQDVALRCDPISGHVSLFWYQQALGQGPEFLTYFQNEAQLDKSGLPSDRFFAERPEGSVSTLKIQRTQQEDSAVYLCASSFPSGVSYNEQFFGPGTRLTVL.

This chain joins TRBV15 and TRBJ2-7; TRBD1 is a possible D gene (6 bases). Trimming cost V 2 bases and J 3 bases, with 14 bases left between them. This CDR3 contains 15 residues. Germline CDR1 LNHNV, CDR2 YYDKDF (reference sequence). CDR3 region: CATSRSSDSYYEQYF. The DNA for the CDR3 is TGTGCCACCAGCAGAAGCTCGGACAGTTACTACGAGCAGTACTTC.

The gene calls are TRBV19 and TRBJ1-5; D uncertain. V was cut by 6 bases and J by 2 bases, with 14 bases left in between. Germline V lookup: CDR1 LNHDA, CDR2 SQIVND (reference sequence). The CDR3 has 15 amino acids. The CDR3 loop is CASSLEGRGNQPQHF. In DNA form, the CDR3 reads TGTGCCAGTAGCCTCGAGGGTAGGGGCAATCAGCCCCAGCATTTT. Together with reference TRBV19 and TRBJ1-5, the CDR3 gives the full variable domain: DGGITQSPKYLFRKEGQNVTLSCEQNLNHDAMYWYRQDPGQGLRLIYYSQIVNDFQKGDIAEGYSVSREKKESFPLTVTSAQKNPTAFYLCASSLEGRGNQPQHFGDGTRLSIL.

This clonotype came up a few times. The gene calls are TRBV12-3 or TRBV12-4 and TRBJ2-7, with 7 bases lining up with TRBD2. The ends lost 6 bases at V and 7 bases at J; junction bases unmatched: 6. The CDR3 extends over 12 amino acids. The chain's CDR3 is CASSSRGVEQYF. DNA for the CDR3: TGTGCCAGCAGCTCCCGGGGGGTAGAGCAGTACTTC.

The J gene is TRBJ1-5, the V gene TRBV4-1; no definite D call. This CDR3 comprises 14 residues. Between the trimmed V and J ends, which lost 0 bases and 7 bases, there was a span of 10 bases. Germline V gives CDR1 MGHRA, CDR2 YSYEKL. The CDR3 region is CASSQEKARQPQHF. DNA of the CDR3: TGCGCCAGCAGCCAAGAAAAGGCCAGGCAGCCCCAGCATTTT.

As to this clonotype: Given a much more abundant clone one base away, this may be a read error. The CDR3, as DNA: TGTGCCAGCAGCCCACACGGGAACCGGGGCGGGGAGCTGTTTTTT. Translating gives CASSPHGNRGGELFF. The V gene is TRBV7-8, the J gene TRBJ2-2, with D possibly TRBD2 on 5 matching bases. The V and J ends lost 5 bases and 7 bases respectively, with 17 bases between them. The CDR3 has 15 amino acids. Germline V gives CDR1 SGHVS, CDR2 FQNEAQ.

J is TRBJ2-7 and V is TRBV28; 9 bases are a match to TRBD1. Germline V lookup: CDR1 MDHEN, CDR2 SYDVKM. The V gene end was trimmed by 4 bases and the J gene end by 0 bases; junction bases not matched to a gene: 10. The CDR3 extends over 17 amino acids. The CDR3 nucleotides are TGTGCCAGCAGTTCCTCTCCAGGGACAGGGAGCTCCTACGAGCAGTACTTC. Its translation: CASSSSPGTGSSYEQYF.

A word on this clonotype: Compared with germline, one end of the junction differs, possibly owing to a read error. V and J are TRBV7-9 and TRBJ1-1; D is uncertain. The CDR3 is 15 amino acids. Germline V gene sequence: CDR1 SEHNR, CDR2 FQNEAQ (reference sequence). CDR3 DNA: TGTACCAGCAGCCAGGCGCAAACCGTGGAAACTGAAGCTTTCTTT. Encoded protein: CTSSQAQTVETEAFF.

CDR3 loop: CASSPRLAGVYEQYF. CDR3 DNA: TGTGCCAGCAGTCCCCGGCTAGCGGGAGTCTACGAGCAGTACTTC. The rearrangement uses TRBV28 and TRBJ2-7; 10 bases match TRBD2. CDR1 is MDHEN, CDR2 SYDVKM, per germline. The V segment lost 5 bases and the J segment 3 bases; nucleotides outside the gene matches: 7. This CDR3 region has 15 residues.

In the case of this clonotype: A much larger clone differs by one base, so this may be a read error. V and J are TRBV7-2 and TRBJ1-2; D uncertain. The CDR3 extends over 13 amino acids. CDR1 and CDR2 (germline): SGHTA, FQGNSA. V gave up 5 bases and J gave up 4 bases, with 11 bases separating them. CDR3 in amino acids: CASSASAGYGYTF. For the CDR3, the DNA is TGTGCCAGCAGCGCAAGCGCAGGCTATGGCTACACCTTC.

This clonotype came up many times. The chain uses TRBV7-9 and TRBJ2-2; D remains ambiguous. The CDR3 is 15 amino acids. V lost 5 bases, J lost 3 bases, and 13 bases lay in between. CDR1 and CDR2 from the germline V gene are SEHNR and FQNEAQ (reference sequence). The DNA for the CDR3 is TGTGCCAGCAGCCCCCGATGGGCCGACACCGGGGAGCTGTTTTTT. It codes for CASSPRWADTGELFF.

This chain connects TRBV20-1 to TRBJ2-5, with TRBD2 matching over 13 bases. The CDR3 totals 12 residues. Germline lookup yields CDR1 DFQATT and CDR2 SNEGSKA (reference sequence). As DNA, the CDR3 is TGCACTCCACTAGCGGGAGGGGAGACCCAGTACTTC. Amino acid sequence: CTPLAGGETQYF.